The clone carrying this T cell receptor beta chain was observed many times. Antigen unknown. These data belong to a study of early T cells in non-severe SARS-CoV-2 infection. Researchers tagged individual cDNA molecules with unique molecular identifiers. TCRdb itself ran the 5' RACE reads through MiXCR, one entry per CDR3 protein. The sample consists of about 34,000 distinct CDR3 sequences, 5.5% to 7.5% of them appearing once. Study results and limitations: VDJdb matching favored anti-spike CD8 responses, missing private and CD4 specificities.

The junction had 8 bases not matched to a gene; V was cut back by 7 bases and J by 2 bases. The CDR3 runs 15 residues. J is TRBJ1-3 and V is TRBV12-3 or TRBV12-4; 7 nucleotides match TRBD1. The sample was whole blood. The TCR was taken from an adult who was a healthcare worker with PCR-confirmed SARS-CoV-2 infection or an uninfected control (not recorded which). CDR3 residues: CASTGGQWAGNTIYF. The CDR3 nucleotides are TGTGCCAGCACCGGGGGACAGTGGGCTGGAAACACCATATATTTT.